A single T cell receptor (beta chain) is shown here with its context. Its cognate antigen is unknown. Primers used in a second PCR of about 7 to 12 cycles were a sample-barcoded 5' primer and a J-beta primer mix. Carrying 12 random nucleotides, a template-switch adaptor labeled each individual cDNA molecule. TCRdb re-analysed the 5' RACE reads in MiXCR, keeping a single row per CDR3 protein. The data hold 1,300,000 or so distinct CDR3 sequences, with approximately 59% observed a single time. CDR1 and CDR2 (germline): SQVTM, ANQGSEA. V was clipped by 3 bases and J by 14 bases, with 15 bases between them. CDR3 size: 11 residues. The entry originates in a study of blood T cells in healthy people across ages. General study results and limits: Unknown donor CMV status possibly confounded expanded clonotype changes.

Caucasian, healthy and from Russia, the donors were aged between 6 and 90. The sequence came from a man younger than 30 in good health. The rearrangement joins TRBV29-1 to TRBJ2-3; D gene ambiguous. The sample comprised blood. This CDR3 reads CSVEEQRSSYF. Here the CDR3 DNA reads TGCAGCGTTGAGGAACAGCGCTCTTCGTATTTT.